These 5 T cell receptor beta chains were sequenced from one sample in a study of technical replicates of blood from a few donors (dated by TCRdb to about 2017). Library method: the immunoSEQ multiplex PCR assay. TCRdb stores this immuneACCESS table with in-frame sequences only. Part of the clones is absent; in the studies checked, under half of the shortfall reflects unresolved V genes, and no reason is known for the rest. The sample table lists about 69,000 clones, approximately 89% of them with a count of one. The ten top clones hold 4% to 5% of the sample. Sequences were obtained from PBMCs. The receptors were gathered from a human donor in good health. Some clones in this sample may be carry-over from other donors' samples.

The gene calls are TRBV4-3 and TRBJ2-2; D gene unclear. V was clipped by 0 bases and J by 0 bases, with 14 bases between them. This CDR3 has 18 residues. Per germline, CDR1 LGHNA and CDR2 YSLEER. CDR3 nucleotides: TGCGCCAGCAGCCAAGACTTTCCGGCTAGGACGAACACCGGGGAGCTGTTTTTT. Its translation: CASSQDFPARTNTGELFF.

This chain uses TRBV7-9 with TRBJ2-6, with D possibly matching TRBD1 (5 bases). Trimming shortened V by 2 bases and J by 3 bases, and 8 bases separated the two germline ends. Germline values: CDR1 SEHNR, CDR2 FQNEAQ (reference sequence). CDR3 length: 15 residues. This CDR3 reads CASSLQGVGANVLTF. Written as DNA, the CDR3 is TGTGCCAGCAGCTTACAGGGTGTTGGGGCCAACGTCCTGACTTTC.

The CDR3 loop reads CASSHGTGGSYEQYF. The DNA of the CDR3 is TGCGCCAGCAGCCACGGGACAGGGGGTTCCTACGAGCAGTACTTC. The rearrangement joins TRBV4-3 to TRBJ2-7; 11 bases are a match to TRBD1. V trimming: 3 bases; J trimming: 1 base; junction bases outside the gene matches: 2. The CDR3 is 15 residues long. Per germline, CDR1 LGHNA and CDR2 YSLEER.

This CDR3 is CASSPTSGQETQYF. CDR3 coding DNA: TGTGCCAGCAGCCCGACTAGCGGCCAAGAGACCCAGTACTTC. The rearrangement joins TRBV7-3 to TRBJ2-5; 9 nucleotides line up with TRBD2. Germline CDR1 and CDR2: SGHTA and FQGTGA. With 5 bases clipped from V and 1 base from J, the junction kept 2 bases outside the gene matches. This CDR3 region has 14 residues.

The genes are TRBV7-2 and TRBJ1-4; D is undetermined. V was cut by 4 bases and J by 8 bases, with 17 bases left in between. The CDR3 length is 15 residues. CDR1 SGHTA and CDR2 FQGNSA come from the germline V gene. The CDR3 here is CASSSFITSSEKLFF. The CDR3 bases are TGTGCCAGCAGCTCCTTCATCACATCGTCGGAAAAACTGTTTTTT.